This T cell receptor (beta chain) comes out of a study of immune evolution from preneoplasia to lung adenocarcinoma. The germline V and J ends were trimmed by 1 base and 0 bases, with 7 bases remaining between them. The CDR3 covers 14 residues. Germline CDR1 and CDR2: KGHSH and LQKENI. Two lung cancer pathologists independently confirmed each histologic diagnosis. The assay was immunoSEQ multiplex PCR, and TCRdb's table has in-frame clones only and misses some. The sample includes 11,000 to 15,000 clones, roughly 87% seen only once; the top ten take roughly 2.8%. This receptor was obtained from a donor at least 70 years old with lung adenocarcinoma. The chain is built from TRBV18 and TRBJ2-7; D unclear. Sequencing was carried out using FFPE lung adenocarcinoma in situ tissue. The CDR3 sequence: CASSPLDNSYEQYF. The CDR3 DNA follows: TGTGCCAGCTCACCACTCGATAACTCCTACGAGCAGTACTTC.